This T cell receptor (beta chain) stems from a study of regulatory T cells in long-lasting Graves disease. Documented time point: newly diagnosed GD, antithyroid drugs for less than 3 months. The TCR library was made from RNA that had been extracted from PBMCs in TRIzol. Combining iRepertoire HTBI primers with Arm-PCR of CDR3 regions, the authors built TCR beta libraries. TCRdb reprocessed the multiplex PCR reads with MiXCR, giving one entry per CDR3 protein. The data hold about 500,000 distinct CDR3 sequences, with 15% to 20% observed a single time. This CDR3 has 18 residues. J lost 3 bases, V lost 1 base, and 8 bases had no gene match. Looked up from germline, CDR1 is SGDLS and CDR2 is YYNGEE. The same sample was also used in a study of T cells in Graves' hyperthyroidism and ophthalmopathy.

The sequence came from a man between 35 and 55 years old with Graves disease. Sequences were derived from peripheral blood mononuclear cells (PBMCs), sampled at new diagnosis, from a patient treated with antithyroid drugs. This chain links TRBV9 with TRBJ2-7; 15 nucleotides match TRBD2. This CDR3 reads CASSVNGTSGRLFYEQYF. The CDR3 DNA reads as TGTGCCAGCAGCGTAAACGGGACTAGCGGGAGGTTGTTCTACGAGCAGTACTTC.